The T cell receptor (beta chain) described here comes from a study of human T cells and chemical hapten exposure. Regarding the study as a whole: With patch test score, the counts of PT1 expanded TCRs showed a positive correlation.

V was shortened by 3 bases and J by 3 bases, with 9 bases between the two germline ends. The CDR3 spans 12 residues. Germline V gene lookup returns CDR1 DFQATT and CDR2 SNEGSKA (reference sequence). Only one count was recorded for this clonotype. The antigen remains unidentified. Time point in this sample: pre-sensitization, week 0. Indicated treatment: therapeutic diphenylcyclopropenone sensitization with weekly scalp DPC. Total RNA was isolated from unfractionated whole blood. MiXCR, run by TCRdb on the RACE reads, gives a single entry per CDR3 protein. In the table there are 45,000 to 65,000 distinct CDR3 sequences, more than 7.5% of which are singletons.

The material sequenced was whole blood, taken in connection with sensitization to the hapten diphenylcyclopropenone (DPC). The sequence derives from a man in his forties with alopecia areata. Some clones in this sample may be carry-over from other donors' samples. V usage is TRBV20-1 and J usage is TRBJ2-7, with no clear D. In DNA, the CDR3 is TGCAGTGCTAGCAGGAACCTCTACGAGCAGTACTTC. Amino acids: CSASRNLYEQYF.